The 5 T cell receptor beta chains below all came from one sample that was sequenced in a study of beta chain features in type 1 diabetes. Reverse transcription of all isolated RNA meant that expressed TCRB transcripts were sequenced. The table came from immunoSEQ multiplex PCR; TCRdb's copy has only in-frame clones and leaves some out. Among 810,000 or so clones listed, roughly 16% were seen once. Sequenced material: naive CD4+ T cells from blood. The receptors originated from a woman aged 18-30 years in good health.

This clone was counted a few times. This chain connects TRBV11-2 to TRBJ2-3; no clear D. V was pared by 4 bases and J by 0 bases, with 11 bases between. Germline assignment: CDR1 SGHAT and CDR2 FQNNGV. The CDR3 length is 15 residues. The CDR3 protein is CASSSLGMSTDTQYF. The DNA of the CDR3 is TGTGCCAGCAGCTCCCTAGGGATGAGCACAGATACGCAGTATTTT.

This chain connects TRBV9 to TRBJ2-1, with 7 bases lining up with TRBD2. The CDR3 has 14 residues. Trimming at V came to 0 bases and at J to 9 bases, leaving 6 bases not matched to a gene. Germline V gene lookup returns CDR1 SGDLS and CDR2 YYNGEE. In nucleotides, the CDR3 is TGTGCCAGCAGCGTAGAGGGCGGGAGAGGTGAGCAGTTCTTC. Encoded protein: CASSVEGGRGEQFF.

This clone has only a few counts. The chain is built from TRBV6-4 and TRBJ2-1; no firm D call. Germline lookup yields CDR1 MRHNA and CDR2 SNTAGT. This CDR3 is 15 amino acids long. V was clipped by 2 bases and J by 2 bases, with 10 bases between them. In nucleotides, the CDR3 is TGTGCCAGCAGTGACCTCCTCGAGACCTACAATGAGCAGTTCTTC. It translates to CASSDLLETYNEQFF.

This chain uses TRBV7-8 with TRBJ2-6; D is unclear. The CDR3 is 16 residues long. Germline V gives CDR1 SGHVS, CDR2 FQNEAQ. Trimming left V 5 bases short and J 2 bases short, with 13 bases between. CDR3 coding DNA: TGTGCCAGCAGCCCCTCCGCTTTTGCTGGGGCCAACGTCCTGACTTTC. Residues: CASSPSAFAGANVLTF.

The chain links TRBV5-8 to TRBJ2-5; D unresolved. Deletions cut 2 bases from V and 5 bases from J, with 10 bases between. The germline V gene encodes CDR1 SGHTS and CDR2 YDEGEE. The CDR3 totals 13 residues. In nucleotides, the CDR3 is TGTGCCAGCAGCTTCGCCAGGTGGGAGACCCAGTACTTC. As protein: CASSFARWETQYF.